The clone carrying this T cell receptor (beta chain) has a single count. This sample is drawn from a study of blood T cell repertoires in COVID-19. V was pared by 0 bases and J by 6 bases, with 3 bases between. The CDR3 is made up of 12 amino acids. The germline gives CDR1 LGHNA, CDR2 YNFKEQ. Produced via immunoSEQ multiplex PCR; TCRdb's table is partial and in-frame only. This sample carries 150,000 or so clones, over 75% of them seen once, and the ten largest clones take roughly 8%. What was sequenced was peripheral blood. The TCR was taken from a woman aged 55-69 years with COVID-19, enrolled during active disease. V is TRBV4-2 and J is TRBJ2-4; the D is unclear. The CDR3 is CASSQDRNIQYF. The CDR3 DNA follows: TGTGCCAGCAGCCAAGACAGAAACATTCAGTACTTC.